One sample yielded the 21 T cell receptor beta chains listed below, sequenced in a study of regulatory T cells in long-lasting Graves disease. Arm-PCR with iRepertoire HTBI primers amplified the CDR3 regions for these TCR beta libraries. TCRdb redid the calling of the multiplex PCR reads with MiXCR, one entry per CDR3 protein. The sample has approximately 250,000 distinct CDR3 sequences, approximately 20% seen once. The time point was: newly diagnosed GD, antithyroid drugs for less than 3 months. From RNA extracted from PBMCs, the TCR library was made. This specimen was peripheral blood mononuclear cells (PBMCs), taken at new diagnosis, from a patient treated with antithyroid drugs. These receptors all come from a female donor with Graves disease.

This clonotype occurred many times. The chain recombines TRBV7-6 with TRBJ2-1; 7 nucleotides align to TRBD2. Germline assignment: CDR1 SGHVS and CDR2 FNYEAQ. The V segment lost 1 base and the J segment 6 bases; nucleotides outside the gene matches: 15. The CDR3 runs 18 residues. The CDR3 nucleotides read TGTGCCAGCAGCTTAGTGTCCCGCGGGGCAGCGGGGAGCAATGAGCAGTTCTTC. Translated, it gives CASSLVSRGAAGSNEQFF. The whole variable domain, remainder taken from reference TRBV7-6 and TRBJ2-1, is GAGVSQSPRYKVTKRGQDVALRCDPISGHVSLYWYRQALGQGPEFLTYFNYEAQQDKSGLPNDRFSAERPEGSISTLTIQRTEQRDSAMYRCASSLVSRGAAGSNEQFFGPGTRLTVL.

This clonotype has a handful of counts. The gene calls are TRBV28 and TRBJ1-2; 8 bases are a match to TRBD1. The CDR3 covers 18 residues. The trim removed 3 bases at V and 2 bases at J, leaving 14 bases unmatched. Germline CDR1 reads MDHEN; CDR2 reads SYDVKM. The CDR3 region is CASSFSPGQAPLNYGYTF. In DNA form, the CDR3 reads TGTGCCAGCAGTTTCTCACCGGGACAGGCCCCTCTCAACTATGGCTACACCTTC.

This clonotype was seen at least ten times. The chain links TRBV20-1 to TRBJ1-1; possibly TRBD1 for D (6 bases). CDR1 and CDR2 (germline): DFQATT, SNEGSKA (reference sequence). The CDR3 consists of 12 residues. V lost 6 bases, J lost 4 bases, and 12 bases lay in between. The CDR3 loop reads CSAFGGGTEAFF. The CDR3 bases are TGCAGTGCGTTCGGAGGGGGCACTGAAGCTTTCTTT.

This clonotype was counted a few times. CDR3 sequence: CATGYATNEKLFF. Written as DNA, the CDR3 is TGTGCCACCGGATATGCAACTAATGAAAAACTGTTTTTT. V gene TRBV19 combines with J gene TRBJ1-4; D unclear. Germline V gives CDR1 LNHDA, CDR2 SQIVND (reference sequence). CDR3 length: 13 amino acids. V dropped 10 bases and J dropped 0 bases, with 9 bases sitting between them.

This clonotype was detected ten times or more. The chain joins TRBV15 to TRBJ1-2; D unresolved. V dropped 8 bases and J dropped 5 bases, with 15 bases sitting between them. Germline-derived CDR1 and CDR2 are LNHNV and YYDKDF (reference sequence). The CDR3 spans 13 residues. In DNA form, the CDR3 reads TGTGCCACCGCAGGAGAGGCGGGGTATGGCTACACCTTC. This gives the protein CATAGEAGYGYTF.

As regards this clonotype: With a much larger clone just one base away, this may be a read error. The chain carries TRBV7-8 and TRBJ2-2; possible D gene TRBD1, 6 bases. This CDR3 region has 14 residues. CDR1 is SGHVS, CDR2 FQNEAQ, per germline. Trimming stripped 4 bases from V and 6 bases from J, with 12 bases between. CDR3: CASSSGTPAGELFF. The DNA of the CDR3 is TGTGCCAGCAGCTCCGGGACACCTGCCGGGGAGCTGTTTTTT.

In this sample, this clonotype turned up a few times. The CDR3 spells CASRGGATNMGGELFF. For the CDR3, the DNA is TGTGCCAGTAGAGGTGGTGCGACTAATATGGGCGGGGAGCTGTTTTTT. The chain uses TRBV19 and TRBJ2-2; D possibly corresponds to TRBD2 (5 bases). The CDR3 is 16 amino acids. Trimming removed 6 bases at V and 7 bases at J, with 21 bases between. In germline, CDR1 is LNHDA, CDR2 SQIVND (reference sequence).

The sample holds many counts of this clonotype. This rearrangement joins TRBV5-6 to TRBJ2-7; 9 positions agree with TRBD1. V trimming: 4 bases; J trimming: 3 bases; junction bases outside the gene matches: 8. Per germline, CDR1 SGHDT and CDR2 YYEEEE. The CDR3 length is 15 residues. CDR3 in amino acids: CASSNYRGPDYEQYF. The CDR3 DNA is TGTGCCAGCAGCAACTACAGGGGGCCGGACTACGAGCAGTACTTC.

This clonotype was detected ten times or more. The chain joins TRBV7-2 to TRBJ2-7; D unresolved. Per the germline V gene, CDR1 is SGHTA and CDR2 is FQGNSA. V dropped 1 base and J dropped 4 bases, with 2 bases sitting between them. CDR3 size: 11 residues. CDR3 DNA: TGTGCCAGCAGCTTAGAGTACGAGCAGTACTTC. It yields the protein CASSLEYEQYF.

The table lists this clonotype with many counts. The rearrangement links TRBV30 to TRBJ1-2, with D possibly matching TRBD1 (6 bases). V dropped 8 bases and J dropped 7 bases, with 20 bases sitting between them. Germline V gene sequence: CDR1 GTSNPN, CDR2 SVGIG (reference sequence). This CDR3 region has 13 residues. This CDR3 reads CAITTGRPLGYTF. The CDR3 region has the DNA TGTGCCATTACCACAGGGCGCCCTCTTGGCTACACCTTC.

The chain couples TRBV5-1 to TRBJ2-3; 7 nucleotides agree with TRBD1. This CDR3 is 17 amino acids long. CDR1 is SGHRS, CDR2 YFSETQ, per germline. Trimming removed 5 bases from V and 0 bases from J; junction bases left unmatched: 12. The chain's CDR3 is CASRPYEGASSTDTQYF. CDR3 sequence (DNA): TGCGCCAGCAGGCCTTACGAGGGGGCTTCTAGCACAGATACGCAGTATTTT.

This clonotype was observed many times. This chain uses TRBV2 with TRBJ2-7; D call uncertain. Trimming removed 2 bases at V and 2 bases at J, with 16 bases between. Germline V lookup: CDR1 SNHLY, CDR2 FYNNEI. This CDR3 has 16 residues. CDR3 protein: CASSELERGNTYEQYF. For the CDR3, the DNA is TGTGCCAGCAGTGAACTGGAACGTGGCAATACCTACGAGCAGTACTTC.

At least ten counts were recorded for this clonotype. The chain recombines TRBV14 with TRBJ2-2, with 7 bases fitting TRBD1. The CDR3 loop spans 17 amino acids. Germline assignment: CDR1 SGHDN and CDR2 FVKESK. V was pared by 1 base and J by 4 bases, with 9 bases of the junction left unmatched. The CDR3 is CASSQVRRGPFTGELFF. The DNA of the CDR3 is TGTGCCAGCAGCCAAGTAAGAAGGGGGCCGTTCACCGGGGAGCTGTTTTTT.

This clonotype showed up many times. V is TRBV7-2 and J is TRBJ2-3; 8 bases line up with TRBD2. The V segment lost 6 bases and the J segment 2 bases; nucleotides outside the gene matches: 4. In germline, CDR1 is SGHTA, CDR2 FQGNSA. The CDR3 extends over 14 amino acids. The DNA of the CDR3 is TGTGCCAGCAGGGCGACTAGCGCCACAGATACGCAGTATTTT. It specifies CASRATSATDTQYF. The full variable domain, rest sourced from reference TRBV7-2 and TRBJ2-3, is GAGVSQSPSNKVTEKGKDVELRCDPISGHTALYWYRQSLGQGLEFLIYFQGNSAPDKSGLPSDRFSAERTGGSVSTLTIQRTQQEDSAVYLCASRATSATDTQYFGPGTRLTVL.

This clonotype appeared a few times. A read error is likely, as this CDR3 ends without the conserved phenylalanine or tryptophan. The limits of the CDR3 on the DNA are not certain, so only TCRdb's listed CDR3 is given. The chain uses TRBV19 and TRBJ2-1. From germline, CDR1 is LNHDA and CDR2 SQIVND (reference sequence). The CDR3 length is 8 residues, termini included. The CDR3 loop is CARLLLAH.

The table lists this clonotype with many counts. The rearrangement joins TRBV7-8 to TRBJ1-4; no definite D call. CDR3 length: 15 residues. Germline V gene data show CDR1 as SGHVS and CDR2 as FQNEAQ. Trimming cost V 5 bases and J 7 bases, with 17 bases left between them. The CDR3 nucleotides are TGTGCCAGCAGCCAAACGGGGAGACGGGTTGAAAAACTGTTTTTT. Encoded protein: CASSQTGRRVEKLFF.

The chain carries TRBV19 and TRBJ2-3, with 8 bases matching TRBD1. Germline lookup yields CDR1 LNHDA and CDR2 SQIVND (reference sequence). The CDR3 runs 15 residues. J was trimmed by 3 bases and V by 5 bases; bases with no gene match: 7. The CDR3 protein is CASSPSGGRTDTQYF. DNA of the CDR3: TGTGCCAGTAGTCCCTCAGGGGGCCGAACAGATACGCAGTATTTT.

This clonotype was seen a handful of times. A much larger clone lies a single base off, so this may be a read error. The chain carries TRBV7-2 and TRBJ2-3; tentative D call: TRBD2 (6 bases). The germline V and J ends were trimmed by 1 base and 0 bases, with 14 bases remaining between them. In germline, CDR1 is SGHTA, CDR2 FQGNSA. The CDR3 has 17 residues. The CDR3 bases are TGTGCCAGCAGCTTAGTCGCTAGCGAGCATAGCACAGATACGCAGTATTTT. As protein: CASSLVASEHSTDTQYF. Supplemented by reference TRBV7-2 and TRBJ2-3, the full variable domain reads GAGVSQSPSNKVTEKGKDVELRCDPISGHTALYWYRQSLGQGLEFLIYFQGNSAPDKSGLPSDRFSAERTGGSVSTLTIQRTQQEDSAVYLCASSLVASEHSTDTQYFGPGTRLTVL.

This clonotype was recorded many times. The chain combines TRBV2 with TRBJ1-5, with no clear D. Germline V gene sequence: CDR1 SNHLY, CDR2 FYNNEI. The V end lost 5 bases, the J end lost 2 bases, and 7 bases lay between the germline ends. CDR3 length: 13 amino acids. CDR3 loop: CASSRTGNQPQHF. CDR3 sequence (DNA): TGTGCCAGCAGTCGCACTGGCAATCAGCCCCAGCATTTT.

This clonotype was seen a single time. Given a far larger clone just one base away, this is likely a sequencing read error. The chain uses TRBV7-8 and TRBJ2-7; possible D gene TRBD1, 5 bases. The germline gives CDR1 SGHVS, CDR2 FQNEAQ. V was trimmed by 2 bases and J by 6 bases, leaving 23 bases between them. This CDR3 has 17 amino acids. DNA of the CDR3: TGTGCCAGCAGCTTATTTGGCAGGGAATCAATCAGAGTCGAGCAGTACTTC. Protein: CASSLFGRESIRVEQYF.

Only one count was recorded for this clonotype. A much larger clone lies a single base off, so this may be a read error. This sequence joins TRBV6-5 and TRBJ1-2, with TRBD1 matching over 8 bases. In germline, CDR1 is MNHEY, CDR2 SVGAGI. Losses at the gene ends were 2 bases for V and 10 bases for J; bases not matched to a gene: 6. The CDR3 extends over 13 amino acids. CDR3 nucleotides: TGTGCCAGCAGTTACGCAGGGGGCCTTGACTACACCTTC. This encodes CASSYAGGLDYTF.